The 5 T cell receptor beta chains listed next were all sequenced from one sample in a study of Ad26.COV2.S vaccination and SARS-CoV-2 variants. TCRdb's copy holds only in-frame clones and misses some; the assay was immunoSEQ multiplex PCR. The sample includes 350,000 to 500,000 clones, about 92% of them seen just once. The treatment denotes: roughly 19 received Ad26.COV2.S at low or high dose, single or two shots; 5 received placebo; per-sample allocation not given. Repertoires come from day 63 after the first vaccine or placebo injection. The sequencing used peripheral blood, collected in a trial of Ad26.COV2.S vaccine versus placebo. These receptors all come from a person aged 18-65 years who received the Ad26.COV2.S COVID-19 vaccine or a placebo.

The chain links TRBV13 to TRBJ2-5, with 13 bases fitting TRBD2. J lost 5 bases, V lost 9 bases, and 9 bases had no gene match. The CDR3 extends over 15 amino acids. Per the germline V gene, CDR1 is PRHDT and CDR2 is FYEKMQ (reference sequence). The CDR3 protein is CASWTSGRRAETQYF. The CDR3 DNA reads as TGTGCCAGTTGGACTAGCGGGAGACGGGCGGAGACCCAGTACTTC.

The V and J genes are TRBV12-3 or TRBV12-4 and TRBJ2-7; tentative D call: TRBD1 (6 bases). The CDR3 consists of 13 residues. Trimming took 6 bases from V and 3 from J, leaving 12 bases between them. The DNA for the CDR3 is TGTGCCAGCAGCAGTGGACAGATCTACGAGCAGTACTTC. Translation gives CASSSGQIYEQYF.

CDR3 residues: CASSQDRLAGGPDGYEQYF. The CDR3 nucleotides are TGTGCCAGCAGCCAAGATCGGCTAGCGGGAGGGCCCGACGGCTACGAGCAGTACTTC. The V and J genes are TRBV3-1 (or the pseudogene TRBV3-2) and TRBJ2-7; 12 bases match TRBD2. Germline V lookup: CDR1 LGHDT, CDR2 YNNKEL (reference sequence). The CDR3 length is 19 residues. The V gene end was trimmed by 0 bases and the J gene end by 3 bases; junction bases not matched to a gene: 12.

This sequence joins TRBV19 and TRBJ1-3; tentative D call: TRBD1 (5 bases). The V gene's germline CDR1 is LNHDA and CDR2 SQIVND (reference sequence). This CDR3 spans 16 amino acids. With 3 bases removed from V and 0 bases from J, the gap between germline ends came to 12 bases. The CDR3 DNA reads as TGTGCCAGTAGTATCGCCAGGGCCAACTCTGGAAACACCATATATTTT. It is translated as CASSIARANSGNTIYF.

The rearrangement uses TRBV11-3 and TRBJ2-7; TRBD2 aligns across 7 bases. Germline V gives CDR1 SGHNT, CDR2 YENEEA. With V trimmed by 1 base and J by 5 bases, 8 bases remained unmatched. The CDR3 is made up of 15 amino acids. The CDR3 loop is CASSLGGGIPHEQYF. The CDR3 bases are TGTGCCAGCAGCTTAGGGGGAGGGATTCCCCACGAGCAGTACTTC.